Here is one T cell receptor (beta chain) with its context. This sample is part of a study of control samples from healthy donors and cancer patients. This table comes from immunoSEQ multiplex PCR, and its TCRdb copy is limited to in-frame clones, with some not included. Counted here are about 140,000 clones, roughly 94% occurring once; the ten biggest clones make up around 13%. CDR3 size: 16 residues. The V gene lost 0 bases and the J gene lost 4 bases, with 14 bases spanning the gap. Per germline, CDR1 SEHNR and CDR2 FQNEAQ (reference sequence). This TCR was sampled from a man between 40 and 49 years old in good health. V gene TRBV7-9 combines with J gene TRBJ2-3; D uncertain. The sequenced sample was blood. The DNA for the CDR3 is TGTGCCAGCAGCTTAGCGCTAAGGTCTGGGTCAGATACGCAGTATTTT. Translated: CASSLALRSGSDTQYF.